A single sample is the source of the 2 T cell receptor beta chains below, sequenced in a study of cytomegalovirus exposure and HLA in healthy donors. It was with 60 Vbeta and 13 Jbeta primers that the PCR ran. Generated by immunoSEQ multiplex PCR, the TCRdb table keeps only in-frame clones and is missing some. The sample includes about 160,000 clones, 85% seen only once; the top ten take 1%. Sequences were obtained from PBMCs. These TCRs come from a boy younger than 10 in good health and CMV-seronegative.

The chain employs TRBV10-3 and TRBJ2-7; 8 bases are shared with TRBD1. Germline-derived CDR1 and CDR2 are ENHRY and SYGVKD. V trimming: 8 bases; J trimming: 7 bases; junction bases outside the gene matches: 13. The CDR3 has 14 amino acids. CDR3 protein: CAIGGGQVIVEQYF. CDR3 coding DNA: TGTGCCATCGGAGGGGGACAGGTGATCGTGGAGCAGTACTTC.

The CDR3 region has the DNA TGTGCCAGCAGTGAAACAGGGGCTAGCACTGAAGCTTTCTTT. The encoded protein is CASSETGASTEAFF. The rearrangement joins TRBV6-1 to TRBJ1-1; 7 bases are shared with TRBD1. Germline assignment: CDR1 MNHNS and CDR2 SASEGT. This CDR3 spans 14 amino acids. The junction had 4 bases not matched to a gene; V was cut back by 2 bases and J by 4 bases.